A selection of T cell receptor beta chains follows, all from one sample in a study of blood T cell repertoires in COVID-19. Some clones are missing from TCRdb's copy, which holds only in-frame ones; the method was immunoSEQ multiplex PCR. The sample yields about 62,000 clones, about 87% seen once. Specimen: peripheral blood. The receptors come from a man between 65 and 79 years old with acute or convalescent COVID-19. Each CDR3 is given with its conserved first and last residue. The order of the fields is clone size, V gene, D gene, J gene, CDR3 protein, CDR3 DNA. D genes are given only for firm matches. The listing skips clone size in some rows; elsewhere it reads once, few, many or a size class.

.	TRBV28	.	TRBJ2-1	CASSLEYNEQFF	TGTGCCAGCAGTTTGGAGTACAATGAGCAGTTCTTC
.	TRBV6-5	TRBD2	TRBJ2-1	CASTGTMNYNEQFF	TGTGCCAGCACCGGGACTATGAACTACAATGAGCAGTTCTTC
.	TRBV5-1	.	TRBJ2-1	CASSFGAAYNEQFF	TGCGCCAGCAGCTTCGGAGCCGCCTACAATGAGCAGTTCTTC
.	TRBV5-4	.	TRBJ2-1	CASRFRTAYINEQFF	TGTGCCAGCAGGTTCAGGACAGCCTACATCAATGAGCAGTTCTTC
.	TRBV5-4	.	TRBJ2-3	CASSLVAGSTDTQYF	TGTGCCAGCAGCTTGGTTGCAGGGAGCACAGATACGCAGTATTTT
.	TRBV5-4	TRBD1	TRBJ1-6	CASSLRTGGFYNSPLHF	TGTGCCAGCAGCTTGCGGACAGGGGGCTTCTATAATTCACCCCTCCACTTT
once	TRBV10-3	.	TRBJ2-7	CAISELGANYEQYF	TGTGCCATCAGTGAGCTAGGGGCCAACTACGAGCAGTACTTC
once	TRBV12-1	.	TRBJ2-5	CASSRHLTSGGRETQYF	TGTGCCAGCAGCCGCCACCTGACTAGCGGGGGGAGGGAGACCCAGTACTTC
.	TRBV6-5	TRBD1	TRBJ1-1	CASAGAGGNAEAFF	TGTGCCAGCGCCGGGGCAGGGGGCAACGCTGAAGCTTTCTTT
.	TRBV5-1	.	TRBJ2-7	CASSLGAAKSTNEQYF	TGCGCCAGCAGCTTGGGGGCCGCTAAATCGACCAACGAGCAGTACTTC
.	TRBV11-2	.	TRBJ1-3	CASTLLLGGLSSGNTIYF	TGTGCCAGCACCTTACTCCTCGGGGGGCTGAGCTCTGGAAACACCATATATTTT
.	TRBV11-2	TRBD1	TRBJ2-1	CASSLLTGTALSEQFF	TGTGCCAGCAGCCTTCTTACCGGGACAGCGCTCTCGGAGCAGTTCTTC
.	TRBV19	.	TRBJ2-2	CASSIPPSSSHPRAGELFF	TGTGCCAGTAGTATTCCCCCAAGCAGTAGTCATCCTCGGGCCGGGGAGCTGTTTTTT
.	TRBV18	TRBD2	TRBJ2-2	CASSPTSGRTGELFF	TGTGCCAGCTCACCGACTAGCGGGAGGACCGGGGAGCTGTTTTTT
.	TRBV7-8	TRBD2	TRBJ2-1	CASSLGGSGRPLYNEQFF	TGTGCCAGCAGCTTAGGTGGTAGCGGGAGGCCCCTCTACAATGAGCAGTTCTTC
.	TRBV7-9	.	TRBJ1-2	CASSFRGGYGYTF	TGTGCCAGCAGCTTTCGGGGAGGCTATGGCTACACCTTC
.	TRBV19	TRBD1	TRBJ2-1	CASSQDRVNEQFF	TGTGCCAGTAGTCAGGACAGGGTCAATGAGCAGTTCTTC
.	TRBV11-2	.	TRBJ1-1	CASSFLPDTEAFF	TGTGCCAGCAGCTTTCTTCCCGACACTGAAGCTTTCTTT
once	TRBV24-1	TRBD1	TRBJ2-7	CATSDPWGTGQEQYF	TGTGCCACCAGTGATCCGTGGGGGACAGGGCAGGAGCAGTACTTC
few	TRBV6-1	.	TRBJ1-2	CASSEAVSGYTF	TGTGCCAGCAGTGAAGCGGTGAGTGGCTACACCTTC